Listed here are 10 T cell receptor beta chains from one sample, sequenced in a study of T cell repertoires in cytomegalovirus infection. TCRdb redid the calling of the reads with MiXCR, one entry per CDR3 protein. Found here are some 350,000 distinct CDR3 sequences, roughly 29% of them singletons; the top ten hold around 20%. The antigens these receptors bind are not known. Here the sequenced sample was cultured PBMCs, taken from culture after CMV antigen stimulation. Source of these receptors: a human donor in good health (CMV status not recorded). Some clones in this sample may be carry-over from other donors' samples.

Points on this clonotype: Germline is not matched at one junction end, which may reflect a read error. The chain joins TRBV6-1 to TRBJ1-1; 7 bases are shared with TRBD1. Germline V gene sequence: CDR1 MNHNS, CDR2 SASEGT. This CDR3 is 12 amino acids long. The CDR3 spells CASSDRYTGDSF. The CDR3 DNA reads TGTGCCAGCAGTGACCGCTACACAGGGGACAGCTTC.

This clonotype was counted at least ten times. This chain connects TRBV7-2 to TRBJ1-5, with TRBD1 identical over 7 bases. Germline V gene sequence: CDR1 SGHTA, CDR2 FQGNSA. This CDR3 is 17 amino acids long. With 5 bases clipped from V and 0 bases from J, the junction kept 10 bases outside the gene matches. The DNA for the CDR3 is TGTGCCAGCAGCCCGATGGGACAGCAAGATAGCAATCAGCCCCAGCATTTT. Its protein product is CASSPMGQQDSNQPQHF.

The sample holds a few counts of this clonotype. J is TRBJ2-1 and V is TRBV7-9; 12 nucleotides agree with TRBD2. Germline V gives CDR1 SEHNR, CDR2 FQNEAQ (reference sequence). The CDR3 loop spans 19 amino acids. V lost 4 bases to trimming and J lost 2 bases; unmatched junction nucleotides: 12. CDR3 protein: CASSSFRRLAGAAYNEQFF. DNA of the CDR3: TGTGCCAGCAGCTCGTTTCGGAGACTAGCGGGAGCGGCCTACAATGAGCAGTTCTTC. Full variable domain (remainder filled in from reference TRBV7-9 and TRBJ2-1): DTGVSQNPRHKITKRGQNVTFRCDPISEHNRLYWYRQTLGQGPEFLTYFQNEAQLEKSRLLSDRFSAERPKGSFSTLEIQRTEQGDSAMYLCASSSFRRLAGAAYNEQFFGPGTRLTVL.

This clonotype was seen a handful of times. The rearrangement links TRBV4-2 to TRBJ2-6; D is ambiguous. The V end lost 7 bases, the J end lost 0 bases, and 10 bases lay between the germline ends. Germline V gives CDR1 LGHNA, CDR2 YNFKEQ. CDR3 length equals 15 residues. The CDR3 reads CASTPSHSGANVLTF. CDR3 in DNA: TGTGCCAGCACCCCCTCCCACTCTGGGGCCAACGTCCTGACTTTC.

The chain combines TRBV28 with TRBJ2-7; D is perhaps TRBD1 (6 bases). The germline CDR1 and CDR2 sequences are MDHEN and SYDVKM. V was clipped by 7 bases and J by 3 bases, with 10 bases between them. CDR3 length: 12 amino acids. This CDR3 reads CASKAQGYEQYF. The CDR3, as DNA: TGTGCCAGCAAGGCACAGGGCTACGAGCAGTACTTC.

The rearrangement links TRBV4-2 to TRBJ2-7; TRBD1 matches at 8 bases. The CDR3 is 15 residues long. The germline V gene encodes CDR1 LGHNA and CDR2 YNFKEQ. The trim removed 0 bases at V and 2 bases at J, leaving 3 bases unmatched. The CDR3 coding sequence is TGTGCCAGCAGCCAAGATCTGACAGGGGCCTACGAGCAGTACTTC. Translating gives CASSQDLTGAYEQYF.

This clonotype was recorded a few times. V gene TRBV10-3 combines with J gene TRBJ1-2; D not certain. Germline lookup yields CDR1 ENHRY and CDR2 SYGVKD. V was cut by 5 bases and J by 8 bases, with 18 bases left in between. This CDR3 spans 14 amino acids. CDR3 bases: TGTGCCATCAGTTCCGCGGGTGGCCTTGGAGGCTACACCTTC. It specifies CAISSAGGLGGYTF.

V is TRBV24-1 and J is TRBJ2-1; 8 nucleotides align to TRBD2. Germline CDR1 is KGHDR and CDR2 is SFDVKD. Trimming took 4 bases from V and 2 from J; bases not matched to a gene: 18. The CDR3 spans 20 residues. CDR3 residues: CATSDPGQPNSGTTYNEQFF. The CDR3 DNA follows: TGTGCCACCAGTGACCCCGGACAGCCGAATAGCGGGACAACCTACAATGAGCAGTTCTTC.

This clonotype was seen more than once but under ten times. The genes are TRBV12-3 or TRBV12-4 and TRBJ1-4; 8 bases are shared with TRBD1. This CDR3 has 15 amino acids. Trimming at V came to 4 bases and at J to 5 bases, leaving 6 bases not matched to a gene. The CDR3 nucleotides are TGTGCCAGCAGTTCCCCCAGGGGGCAGAATGAAAAACTGTTTTTT. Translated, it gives CASSSPRGQNEKLFF.

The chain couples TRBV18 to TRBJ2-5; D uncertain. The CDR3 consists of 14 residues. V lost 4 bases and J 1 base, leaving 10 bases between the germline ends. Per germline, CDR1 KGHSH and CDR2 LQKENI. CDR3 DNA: TGTGCCAGCTCACTAAACCCCTTCCAAGAGACCCAGTACTTC. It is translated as CASSLNPFQETQYF.